This TCR beta chain originates from a study of vaccination and CD4 T cells after COVID-19. Across the study: Researchers treated cells with overlapping spike peptides taken from SARS-CoV-2, HCoV-NL63, HCoV-OC43 and HCoV-229E. Controls used CEFX viral epitopes (positive), HIV-1 Nef peptides (negative), or no peptide. Findings and limits, study-wide: The study found that a median about 88% of reactive clones in convalescent patients appeared only post-vaccination.

This clonotype was counted between two and nine times. Its antigen is still unknown. Treatment defined: approximately 10-day PBMC culture with coronavirus spike peptide pools or control peptides (ViraFEST assay). Collection of the unexposed donor's CD4+ T cells took place before the COVID-19 pandemic (2011-2018). Wells that each held around 2.1 million PBMCs were cultured with 7.5 to 10 IU/ml IL-2 and approximately 9 ug/ml peptide pools. Cultured CD4+ T-cell DNA underwent Oncomine TCR Beta short-read sequencing. TCRdb called the PCR reads again in MiXCR, with one record for every CDR3 protein. The sample has 7,000 to 9,000 distinct CDR3 sequences, approximately 48% seen once. With V trimmed by 5 bases and J by 10 bases, 4 bases remained unmatched. The CDR3 contains 12 residues. Germline V gene data show CDR1 as SGHNT and CDR2 as YYREEE (reference sequence).

The specimen was CD4+ T cells from blood, cultured in vitro. This rearrangement joins TRBV5-4 to TRBJ2-3, with 10 bases that match TRBD1. The sequence came from a human donor in good health. Written as DNA, the CDR3 is TGTGCCAGCAGGGGCGGACAGGGGGCGCAGTATTTT. Its protein is CASRGGQGAQYF.